This T cell receptor (beta chain) was sequenced during a study of OX40 agonist ivuxolimab in advanced cancers. Patients who had autoimmune disease history or got systemic immunosuppression were left out. General study findings and limits: Low normalized clonal expansion also occurred in some nonresponding patients.

Method: immunoSEQ multiplex PCR; TCRdb's copy keeps in-frame clones and lacks some. Of some 20,000 clones listed, roughly 80% are singletons. This clone has a single count. The antigen remains unidentified. V lost 1 base to trimming and J lost 3 bases; unmatched junction nucleotides: 2. The CDR3 is 15 amino acids. Looked up from germline, CDR1 is SEHNR and CDR2 is FQNEAQ (reference sequence). The specimen comprised CD4+ or CD8+ T cells sorted from blood, sampled in a trial of the OX40 agonist ivuxolimab. The rearrangement links TRBV7-9 to TRBJ2-2; TRBD1 matches at 7 bases. This receptor was taken from an adult with an advanced solid tumor such as melanoma, head and neck, liver or kidney cancer. CDR3 protein: CASSLGQGDTGELFF. The CDR3 DNA is TGTGCCAGCAGCTTAGGTCAGGGGGACACCGGGGAGCTGTTTTTT.